This T cell receptor (beta chain) was sequenced for a study of OX40 agonist ivuxolimab in advanced cancers. Findings of the study overall: There were, on average, more expanded clones in CD8+ T cells than in CD4+. The CD4+ and CD8+ T cells in the blood had expanded clonally by week 6 at 0.1 to 3.0 mg/kg.

About this clone: Its antigen is still unknown.

Here immunoSEQ multiplex PCR was the method, and the copy in TCRdb shows in-frame clones only, minus some. The profile covers some 70,000 clones, with over 75% appearing a single time and less than 1% taken by the ten largest. CDR3 length: 15 amino acids. V lost 0 bases to trimming and J lost 6 bases, with 12 bases between them. CDR1 and CDR2 from the germline V gene are MRHNA and SNTAGT. Autoimmune disease history or systemic immunosuppression barred patients. The sample consisted of CD4+ or CD8+ T cells sorted from blood, taken in a trial of the OX40 agonist ivuxolimab. The clonotype comes from an adult with an advanced solid tumor such as melanoma, head and neck, liver or kidney cancer. The gene calls are TRBV6-4 and TRBJ2-1; the D gene is possibly TRBD2 (6 bases). CDR3 amino acids: CASSDSGRGRNEQFF. CDR3 bases: TGTGCCAGCAGTGACTCCGGGCGGGGACGCAATGAGCAGTTCTTC.